Listed below are T cell receptor beta chains from one sample, sequenced in a study of blood T cell repertoires in COVID-19. The protocol was immunoSEQ multiplex PCR, while the TCRdb copy is restricted to in-frame clones and leaves out a portion. The sample contains 200,000 to 250,000 clones, roughly four fifths of which appear only once. Sequenced material: PBMCs or T cells enriched from blood (not recorded which). All receptors derive from a man aged 40-50 years who had recovered from COVID-19. Both conserved end residues are part of each CDR3. The D gene is left open where the match is weak. Clone size is shown for a subset of rows, as once, few, many or a class of expanded clone.

v_call	j_call	d_call	clone_size	cdr3_aa	cdr3_nt
TRBV19	TRBJ2-3	NA	NA	CASSWTSTDTQYF	TGTGCCAGTAGCTGGACTAGCACAGATACGCAGTATTTT
TRBV5-1	TRBJ1-3	TRBD1	NA	CASSRLGTTGDSGNTIYF	TGCGCCAGCAGCCGACTCGGAACGACAGGGGACTCTGGAAACACCATATATTTT
TRBV7-2	TRBJ2-1	NA	NA	CASSSGQLSSYNEQFF	TGTGCCAGCAGCTCGGGACAATTGAGCTCCTACAATGAGCAGTTCTTC
TRBV15	TRBJ2-2	NA	NA	CATGQNTGELFF	TGTGCCACCGGACAGAACACCGGGGAGCTGTTTTTT
TRBV6-6	TRBJ1-2	TRBD1	NA	CASSYRGQVGSYGYTF	TGTGCCAGCAGTTACCGCGGACAGGTTGGAAGCTATGGCTACACCTTC
TRBV24-1	TRBJ2-1	TRBD2	once	CATSDPGLAGGRNEQFF	TGTGCCACCAGTGATCCGGGACTAGCGGGAGGAAGGAATGAGCAGTTCTTC
TRBV2	TRBJ1-3	NA	NA	CASRASFSGNTIYF	TGTGCCAGCAGGGCATCATTCTCTGGAAACACCATATATTTT
TRBV25-1	TRBJ1-6	TRBD1	many	CASSDPGQGLWSPLHF	TGTGCCAGCAGTGACCCCGGACAGGGGTTATGGTCACCCCTCCACTTT
TRBV5-4	TRBJ2-1	NA	NA	CASRPPRGSSYNEQFF	TGTGCCAGCAGGCCGCCTAGGGGTTCCTCCTACAATGAGCAGTTCTTC
TRBV27	TRBJ1-4	TRBD1	NA	CASREQGREKLFF	TGTGCCAGCAGAGAACAGGGGCGAGAAAAACTGTTTTTT
TRBV19	TRBJ2-2	TRBD2	NA	CASSMRLAGDTGELFF	TGTGCCAGTAGTATGAGGCTAGCGGGAGATACCGGGGAGCTGTTTTTT
TRBV6-5	TRBJ1-5	NA	few	CASSYKYSNQPQHF	TGTGCCAGCAGTTACAAATATAGCAATCAGCCCCAGCATTTT
TRBV10-3	TRBJ2-1	NA	NA	CAISESGPREMYNEQFF	TGTGCCATCAGTGAGTCCGGACCTCGGGAAATGTACAATGAGCAGTTCTTC
TRBV5-1	TRBJ1-3	TRBD1	NA	CASNRGDSGNTIYF	TGCGCCAGCAACAGGGGGGACTCTGGAAACACCATATATTTT
TRBV19	TRBJ2-6	NA	few	CASKPSTSGAGANVLTF	TGTGCCAGTAAGCCCTCAACTTCAGGGGCCGGGGCCAACGTCCTGACTTTC
TRBV29-1	TRBJ2-4	NA	NA	CSVEAGVGKNIQYF	TGCAGCGTTGAAGCGGGAGTAGGCAAAAACATTCAGTACTTC
TRBV30	TRBJ2-7	TRBD2	NA	CAWSGTSGRRRF	TGTGCCTGGAGCGGGACTAGCGGGAGGCGCCGCTTC
TRBV19	TRBJ1-3	NA	NA	CASSIRGGTGNTIYF	TGTGCCAGTAGTATTCGGGGTGGCACTGGAAACACCATATATTTT
TRBV28	TRBJ1-5	TRBD1	NA	CASLDRDNQPQHF	TGTGCCAGCCTTGACAGGGACAATCAGCCCCAGCATTTT
TRBV18	TRBJ2-7	NA	once	CASSSDKGRYEQYF	TGTGCCAGCTCATCGGACAAGGGCAGATACGAGCAGTACTTC
TRBV5-4	TRBJ2-5	NA	NA	CASSFRREGETQYF	TGTGCCAGCAGCTTTAGGAGGGAAGGAGAGACCCAGTACTTC
TRBV5-1	TRBJ2-2	TRBD1	NA	CASASGKGTGNTGELFF	TGCGCCAGCGCGTCTGGGAAGGGGACAGGGAACACCGGGGAGCTGTTTTTT
TRBV12-5	TRBJ2-1	TRBD2	NA	CASGLAQTSGRALVPYNEQFF	TGTGCTAGTGGTTTGGCCCAGACTAGCGGGAGGGCCCTCGTCCCCTACAATGAGCAGTTCTTC
TRBV7-7	TRBJ2-5	TRBD2	few	CASSTPTGGGRETQYF	TGTGCCAGCAGCACCCCCACGGGGGGGGGCCGGGAGACCCAGTACTTC
TRBV28	TRBJ2-3	TRBD2	NA	CASSLGRWVAGEYRDTQYF	TGTGCCAGCAGTTTAGGGCGCTGGGTGGCGGGAGAATATAGGGATACGCAGTATTTT
TRBV30	TRBJ1-5	TRBD1	NA	CAWSATGDLNQPQHF	TGTGCCTGGAGTGCGACAGGGGACCTCAATCAGCCCCAGCATTTT
TRBV27	TRBJ1-3	NA	NA	CASSLSQGRNTIYF	TGTGCCAGCAGTTTATCGCAGGGAAGAAACACCATATATTTT
TRBV7-2	TRBJ2-5	TRBD2	NA	CASSLGMGGKETQYF	TGTGCCAGCAGCTTGGGGATGGGGGGGAAAGAGACCCAGTACTTC
TRBV5-3	TRBJ2-3	NA	NA	CARPRDSQPPPILTDTQYF	TGTGCCAGACCACGCGACAGCCAACCTCCTCCCATCCTCACAGATACGCAGTATTTT
TRBV4-1	TRBJ1-2	TRBD1	NA	CASSQVGTGESNGYTF	TGCGCCAGCAGCCAAGTTGGGACAGGGGAATCCAATGGCTACACCTTC
TRBV3-1/TRBV3-2	TRBJ1-2	NA	NA	CASSLGSDGYTF	TGTGCCAGCAGCCTAGGTAGCGATGGCTACACCTTC
TRBV27	TRBJ1-4	TRBD1	NA	CASRGDRGRATNEKLFF	TGTGCCAGCAGGGGGGACAGGGGGCGGGCAACTAATGAAAAACTGTTTTTT
TRBV15	TRBJ2-7	NA	NA	CATSRERSYEQYF	TGTGCCACCAGCAGGGAGCGGTCCTACGAGCAGTACTTC
TRBV28	TRBJ1-3	NA	few	CASSRGGAGNTIYF	TGTGCCAGCAGTCGCGGGGGTGCTGGAAACACCATATATTTT
TRBV7-8	TRBJ2-3	TRBD1	NA	CASSPDRGTDTQYF	TGTGCCAGCAGCCCGGACAGGGGCACAGATACGCAGTATTTT
TRBV24-1	TRBJ2-1	NA	NA	CATSVSPRGLYLYNEQFF	TGTGCCACCAGTGTTTCACCCCGAGGGCTTTACCTCTACAATGAGCAGTTCTTC